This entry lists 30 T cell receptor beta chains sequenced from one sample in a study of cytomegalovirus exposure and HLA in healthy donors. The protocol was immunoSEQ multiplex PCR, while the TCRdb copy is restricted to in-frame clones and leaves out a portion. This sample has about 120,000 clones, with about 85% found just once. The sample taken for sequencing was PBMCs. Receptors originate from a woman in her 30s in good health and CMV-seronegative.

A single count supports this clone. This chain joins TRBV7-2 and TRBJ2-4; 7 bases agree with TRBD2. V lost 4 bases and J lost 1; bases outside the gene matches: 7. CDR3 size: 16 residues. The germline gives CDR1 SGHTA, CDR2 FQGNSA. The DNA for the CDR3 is TGTGCCAGCAGCTCGCGCGTCGGGGGGGCCAAAAACATTCAGTACTTC. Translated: CASSSRVGGAKNIQYF.

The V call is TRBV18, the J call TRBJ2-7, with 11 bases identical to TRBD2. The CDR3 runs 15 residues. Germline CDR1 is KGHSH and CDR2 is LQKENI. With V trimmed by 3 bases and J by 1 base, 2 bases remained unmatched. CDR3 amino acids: CASSPRTSGSYEQYF. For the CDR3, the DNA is TGTGCCAGCTCACCGAGGACTAGCGGGTCCTACGAGCAGTACTTC.

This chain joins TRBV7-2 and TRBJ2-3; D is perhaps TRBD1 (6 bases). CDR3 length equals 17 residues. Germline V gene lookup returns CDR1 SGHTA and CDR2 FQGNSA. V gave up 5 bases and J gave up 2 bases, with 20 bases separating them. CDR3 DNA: TGTGCCAGCAGCCAGAGGCAGAAAAGGGGGTACACAGATACGCAGTATTTT. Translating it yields CASSQRQKRGYTDTQYF.

The DNA of the CDR3 is TGTGCCAGCAGTTACGAGGCAGCAACCTATGGCTACACCTTC. Amino acid sequence: CASSYEAATYGYTF. The V and J genes are TRBV6-6 and TRBJ1-2, with D unresolved. V was clipped by 2 bases and J by 4 bases, with 11 bases between them. The CDR3 is 14 amino acids. Germline CDR1 reads MNHNY; CDR2 reads SVGAGI (reference sequence).

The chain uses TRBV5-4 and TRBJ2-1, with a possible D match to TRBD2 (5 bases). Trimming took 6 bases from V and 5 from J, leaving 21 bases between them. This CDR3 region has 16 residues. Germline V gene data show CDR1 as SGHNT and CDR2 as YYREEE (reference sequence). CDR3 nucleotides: TGTGCCAGCACCGTAGGGCACCGGGGTGGCGACAATGAGCAGTTCTTC. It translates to CASTVGHRGGDNEQFF.

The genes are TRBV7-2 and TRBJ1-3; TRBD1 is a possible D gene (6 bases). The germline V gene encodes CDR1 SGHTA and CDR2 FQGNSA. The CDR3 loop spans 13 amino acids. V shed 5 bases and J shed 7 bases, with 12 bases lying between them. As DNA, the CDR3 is TGTGCCAGCAGCCTCTTAAGGGGGAACACCATATATTTT. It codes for CASSLLRGNTIYF.

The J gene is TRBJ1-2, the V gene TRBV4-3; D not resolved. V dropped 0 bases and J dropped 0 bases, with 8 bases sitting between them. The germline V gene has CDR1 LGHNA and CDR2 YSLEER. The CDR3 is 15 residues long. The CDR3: CASSQDPSANYGYTF. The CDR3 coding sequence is TGCGCCAGCAGCCAAGACCCCTCGGCTAACTATGGCTACACCTTC.

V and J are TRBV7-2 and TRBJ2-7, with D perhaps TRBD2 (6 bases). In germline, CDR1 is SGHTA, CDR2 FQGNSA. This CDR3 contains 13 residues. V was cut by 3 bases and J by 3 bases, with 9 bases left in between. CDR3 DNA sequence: TGTGCCAGCAGCTTCGGAGGGGACTACGAGCAGTACTTC. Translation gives CASSFGGDYEQYF.

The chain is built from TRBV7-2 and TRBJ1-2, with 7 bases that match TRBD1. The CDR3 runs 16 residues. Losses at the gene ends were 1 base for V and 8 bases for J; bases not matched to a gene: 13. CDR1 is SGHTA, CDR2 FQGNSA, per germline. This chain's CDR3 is CASSLVSSDRARGYTF. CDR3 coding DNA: TGTGCCAGCAGCTTAGTATCCTCCGACAGGGCAAGGGGCTACACCTTC.

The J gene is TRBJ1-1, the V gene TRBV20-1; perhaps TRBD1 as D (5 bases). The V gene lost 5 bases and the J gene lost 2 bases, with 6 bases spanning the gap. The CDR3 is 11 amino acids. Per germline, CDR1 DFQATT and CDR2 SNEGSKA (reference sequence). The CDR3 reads CSAGQNTEAFF. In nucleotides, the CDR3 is TGCAGTGCTGGACAAAACACTGAAGCTTTCTTT.

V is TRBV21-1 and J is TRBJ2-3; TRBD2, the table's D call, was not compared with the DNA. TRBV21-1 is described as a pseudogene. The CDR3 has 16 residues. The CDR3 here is CASSSPGRGILDTQYF. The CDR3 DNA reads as TGTGCCAGCAGCAGCCCCGGGCGGGGCATATTGGATACGCAGTATTTT.

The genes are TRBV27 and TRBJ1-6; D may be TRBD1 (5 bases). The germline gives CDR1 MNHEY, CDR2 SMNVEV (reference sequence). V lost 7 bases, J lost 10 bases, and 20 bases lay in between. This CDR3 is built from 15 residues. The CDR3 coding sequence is TGTGCCAGCACCCTCATGGGGGGGGTAGACTCACCCCTCCACTTT. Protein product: CASTLMGGVDSPLHF.

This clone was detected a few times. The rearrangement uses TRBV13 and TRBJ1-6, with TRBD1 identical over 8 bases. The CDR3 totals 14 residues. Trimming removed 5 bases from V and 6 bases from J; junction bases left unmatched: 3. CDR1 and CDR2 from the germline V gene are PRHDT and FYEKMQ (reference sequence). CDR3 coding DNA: TGTGCCAGCAGCCTGGACAGGGTTAATTCACCCCTCCACTTT. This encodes CASSLDRVNSPLHF.

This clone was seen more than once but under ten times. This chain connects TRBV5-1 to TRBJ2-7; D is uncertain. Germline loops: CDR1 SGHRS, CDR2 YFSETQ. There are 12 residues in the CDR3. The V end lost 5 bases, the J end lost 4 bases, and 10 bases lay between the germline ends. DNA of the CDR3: TGCGCCAGCAGTCAGAATCAATACGAGCAGTACTTC. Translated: CASSQNQYEQYF.

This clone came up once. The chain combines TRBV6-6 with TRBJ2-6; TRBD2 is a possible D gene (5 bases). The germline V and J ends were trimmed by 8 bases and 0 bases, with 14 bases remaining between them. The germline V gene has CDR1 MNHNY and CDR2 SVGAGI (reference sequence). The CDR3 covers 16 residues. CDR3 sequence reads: CASRRGESSGANVLTF. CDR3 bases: TGTGCCAGCCGCCGTGGGGAGAGCTCTGGGGCCAACGTCCTGACTTTC.

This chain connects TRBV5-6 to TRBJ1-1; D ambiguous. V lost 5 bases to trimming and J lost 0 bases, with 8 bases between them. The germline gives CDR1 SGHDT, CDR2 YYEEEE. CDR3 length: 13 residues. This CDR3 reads CASREGMNTEAFF. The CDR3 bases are TGTGCCAGCAGGGAGGGCATGAACACTGAAGCTTTCTTT.

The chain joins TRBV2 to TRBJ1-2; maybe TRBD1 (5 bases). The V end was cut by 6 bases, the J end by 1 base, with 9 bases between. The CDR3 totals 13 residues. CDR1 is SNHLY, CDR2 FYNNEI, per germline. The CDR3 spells CASREDNNYGYTF. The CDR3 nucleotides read TGTGCCAGCAGAGAGGACAATAACTATGGCTACACCTTC.

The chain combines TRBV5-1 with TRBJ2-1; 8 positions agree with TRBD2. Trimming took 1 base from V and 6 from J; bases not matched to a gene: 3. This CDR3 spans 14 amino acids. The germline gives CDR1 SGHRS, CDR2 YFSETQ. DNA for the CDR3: TGCGCCAGCAGCTTGCGGGGGGGCCCCAATGAGCAGTTCTTC. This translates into CASSLRGGPNEQFF.

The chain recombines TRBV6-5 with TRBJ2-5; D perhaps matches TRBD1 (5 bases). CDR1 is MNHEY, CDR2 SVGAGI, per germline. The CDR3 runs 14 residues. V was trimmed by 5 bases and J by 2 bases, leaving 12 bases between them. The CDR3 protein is CASSQGRGQETQYF. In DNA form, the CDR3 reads TGTGCCAGCAGTCAGGGTAGGGGTCAAGAGACCCAGTACTTC.

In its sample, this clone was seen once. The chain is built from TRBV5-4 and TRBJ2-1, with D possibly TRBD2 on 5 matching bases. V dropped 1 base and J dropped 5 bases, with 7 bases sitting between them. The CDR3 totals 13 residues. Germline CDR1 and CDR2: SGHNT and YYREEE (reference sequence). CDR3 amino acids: CASSLMRDNEQFF. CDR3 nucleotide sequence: TGTGCCAGCAGCTTGATGAGGGACAATGAGCAGTTCTTC.

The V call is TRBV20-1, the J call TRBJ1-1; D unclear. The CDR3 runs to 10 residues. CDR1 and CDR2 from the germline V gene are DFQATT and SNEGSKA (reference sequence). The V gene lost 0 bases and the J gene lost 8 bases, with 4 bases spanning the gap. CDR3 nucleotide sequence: TGCAGTGCTAGAGATTCGGAAGCTTTCTTT. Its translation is CSARDSEAFF.

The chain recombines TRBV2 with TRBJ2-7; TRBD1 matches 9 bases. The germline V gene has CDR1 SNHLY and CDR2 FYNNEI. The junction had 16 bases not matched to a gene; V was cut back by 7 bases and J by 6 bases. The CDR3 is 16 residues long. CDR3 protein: CASNLILGTGQAEQYF. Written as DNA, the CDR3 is TGTGCCAGCAATCTTATTCTCGGGACAGGGCAGGCCGAGCAGTACTTC.

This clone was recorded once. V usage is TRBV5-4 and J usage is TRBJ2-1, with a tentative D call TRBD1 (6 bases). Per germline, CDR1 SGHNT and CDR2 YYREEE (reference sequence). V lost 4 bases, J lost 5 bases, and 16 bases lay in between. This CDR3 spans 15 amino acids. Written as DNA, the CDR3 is TGTGCCAGCAGCCCGGGGACACAGATGAACAATGAGCAGTTCTTC. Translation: CASSPGTQMNNEQFF. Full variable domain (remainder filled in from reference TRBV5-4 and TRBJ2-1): ETGVTQSPTHLIKTRGQQVTLRCSSQSGHNTVSWYQQALGQGPQFIFQYYREEENGRGNFPPRFSGLQFPNYSSELNVNALELDDSALYLCASSPGTQMNNEQFFGPGTRLTVL.

CDR3 sequence: CAWGPGQKNSPLHF. In nucleotides, the CDR3 is TGTGCCTGGGGTCCAGGACAGAAGAATTCACCCCTCCACTTT. J is TRBJ1-6 and V is TRBV30; TRBD1 is a possible D gene (6 bases). Germline V gene lookup returns CDR1 GTSNPN and CDR2 SVGIG (reference sequence). The length of the CDR3 is 14 residues. The V gene lost 5 bases and the J gene lost 7 bases, with 15 bases spanning the gap. The whole variable domain, remainder taken from reference TRBV30 and TRBJ1-6, is SQTIHQWPATLVQPVGSPLSLECTVEGTSNPNLYWYRQAAGRGLQLLFYSVGIGQISSEVPQNLSASRPQDRQFILSSKKLLLSDSGFYLCAWGPGQKNSPLHFGNGTRLTVT.

CDR3 region: CASSSRTSGDLDTQYF. The CDR3 DNA reads TGTGCCAGCAGCTCCAGGACTAGCGGGGACTTGGATACGCAGTATTTT. This chain links TRBV11-3 with TRBJ2-3; 12 nucleotides match TRBD2. V trimming: 4 bases; J trimming: 6 bases; junction bases outside the gene matches: 8. The germline CDR1 and CDR2 sequences are SGHNT and YENEEA. The CDR3 covers 16 residues.

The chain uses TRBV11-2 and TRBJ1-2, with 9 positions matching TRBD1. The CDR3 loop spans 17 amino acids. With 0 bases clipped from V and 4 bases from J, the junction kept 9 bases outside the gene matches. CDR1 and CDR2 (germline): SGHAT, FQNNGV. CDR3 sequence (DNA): TGTGCCAGCAGCTTAGACTTGGGACAGGGTCTAGGCTATGGCTACACCTTC. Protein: CASSLDLGQGLGYGYTF.

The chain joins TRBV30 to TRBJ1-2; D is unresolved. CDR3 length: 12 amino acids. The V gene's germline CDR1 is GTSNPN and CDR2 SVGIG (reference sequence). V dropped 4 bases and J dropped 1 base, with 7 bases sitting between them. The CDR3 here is CAWMGYNYGYTF. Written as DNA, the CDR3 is TGTGCCTGGATGGGCTATAACTATGGCTACACCTTC.

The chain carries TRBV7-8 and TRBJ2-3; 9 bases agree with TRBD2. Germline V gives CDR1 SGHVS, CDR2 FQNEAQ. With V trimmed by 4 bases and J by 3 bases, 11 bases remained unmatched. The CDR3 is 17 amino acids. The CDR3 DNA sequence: TGTGCCAGCAGCTGGAAGGGCGGGGGGGCCAGAACAGATACGCAGTATTTT. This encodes CASSWKGGGARTDTQYF.

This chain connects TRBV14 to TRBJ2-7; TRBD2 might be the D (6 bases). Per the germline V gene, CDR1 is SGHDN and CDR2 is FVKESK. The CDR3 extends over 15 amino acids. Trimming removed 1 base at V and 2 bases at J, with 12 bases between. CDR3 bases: TGTGCCAGCAGCCAAGCCCAGGAGGGTCCCTACGAGCAGTACTTC. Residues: CASSQAQEGPYEQYF. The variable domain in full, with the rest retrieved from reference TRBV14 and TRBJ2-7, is EAGVTQFPSHSVIEKGQTVTLRCDPISGHDNLYWYRRVMGKEIKFLLHFVKESKQDESGMPNNRFLAERTGGTYSTLKVQPAELEDSGVYFCASSQAQEGPYEQYFGPGTRLTVT.

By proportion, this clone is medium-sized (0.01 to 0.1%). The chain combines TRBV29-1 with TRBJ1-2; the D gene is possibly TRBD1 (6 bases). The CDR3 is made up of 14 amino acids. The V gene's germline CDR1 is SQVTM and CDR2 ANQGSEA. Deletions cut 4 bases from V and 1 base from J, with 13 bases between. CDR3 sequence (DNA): TGCAGCGTTGCAGCAGGGGAAGTTAACTATGGCTACACCTTC. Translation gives CSVAAGEVNYGYTF.